A selection of T cell receptor beta chains follows, all from one sample in a study of beta chain features in type 1 diabetes. Assay used: immunoSEQ multiplex PCR; TCRdb lists only in-frame clones, some missing. Among about 180,000 clones listed, less than 15% were seen once. Sequences were obtained from central memory CD4+ T cells from blood. The receptors were gathered from a woman under 30 in good health. The CDR3 runs from the conserved cysteine through the conserved F or W. The order of the fields is J gene, D gene, V gene, clone size, CDR3 protein, CDR3 DNA. D genes are given only for firm matches. The size field is filled for only some rows; it gives once, few, many or a size class.

J: TRBJ1-1
D: NA
V: TRBV18
size: few
CDR3: CASSPLGGGTEAFF
DNA: TGTGCCAGCTCACCCTTGGGGGGGGGCACTGAAGCTTTCTTT

J: TRBJ2-7
D: TRBD1
V: TRBV7-2
size: few
CDR3: CASSFTGTGGYEQYF
DNA: TGTGCCAGCAGTTTTACCGGGACAGGGGGTTACGAGCAGTACTTC

J: TRBJ1-2
D: NA
V: TRBV6-6
size: NA
CDR3: CASSLGQTGGYTF
DNA: TGTGCCAGCAGCCTCGGACAGACGGGGGGCTACACCTTC

J: TRBJ1-2
D: NA
V: TRBV30
size: NA
CDR3: CAWRPGWYGYTF
DNA: TGTGCCTGGAGGCCGGGGTGGTATGGCTACACCTTC

J: TRBJ2-2
D: TRBD1
V: TRBV29-1
size: few
CDR3: CSASSGQGTGELFF
DNA: TGCAGCGCAAGCTCGGGACAGGGAACCGGGGAGCTGTTTTTT

J: TRBJ1-2
D: TRBD1
V: TRBV28
size: NA
CDR3: CASSSGTGGIYGYTF
DNA: TGTGCCAGCAGTTCAGGGACAGGGGGGATCTATGGCTACACCTTC

J: TRBJ2-7
D: NA
V: TRBV7-2
size: NA
CDR3: CASSPGLSSYEQYF
DNA: TGTGCCAGCAGCCCGGGACTCAGCTCCTACGAGCAGTACTTC

J: TRBJ1-4
D: NA
V: TRBV27
size: NA
CDR3: CASSFLTANNEKLFF
DNA: TGTGCCAGCAGTTTCCTGACAGCGAATAATGAAAAACTGTTTTTT

J: TRBJ2-1
D: NA
V: TRBV5-1
size: few
CDR3: CASSLGGYNEQFF
DNA: TGCGCCAGCAGCTTGGGAGGGTACAATGAGCAGTTCTTC

J: TRBJ2-2
D: NA
V: TRBV2
size: NA
CDR3: CASRRGLSGELFF
DNA: TGTGCCAGCAGACGCGGACTATCCGGGGAGCTGTTTTTT

J: TRBJ2-7
D: NA
V: TRBV7-9
size: few
CDR3: CASSLPGKEQYF
DNA: TGTGCCAGCAGCTTACCAGGGAAAGAGCAGTACTTC

J: TRBJ2-7
D: NA
V: TRBV7-2
size: few
CDR3: CASSGGWGQHYEQYF
DNA: TGTGCCAGCAGCGGCGGGTGGGGACAACACTACGAGCAGTACTTC

J: TRBJ2-2
D: NA
V: TRBV29-1
size: NA
CDR3: CSVDTNTGELFF
DNA: TGCAGCGTTGACACGAACACCGGGGAGCTGTTTTTT

J: TRBJ1-5
D: TRBD1
V: TRBV6-5
size: NA
CDR3: CASSRQGGNQPQHF
DNA: TGTGCCAGCAGTCGACAGGGAGGCAATCAGCCCCAGCATTTT

J: TRBJ2-1
D: TRBD2
V: TRBV7-2
size: NA
CDR3: CASSFTSDSYNEQFF
DNA: TGTGCCAGCAGCTTCACTAGCGACTCCTACAATGAGCAGTTCTTC

J: TRBJ2-3
D: NA
V: TRBV30
size: few
CDR3: CAWSVGAGGWEAQYF
DNA: TGTGCCTGGAGTGTAGGGGCCGGGGGTTGGGAGGCGCAGTATTTT

J: TRBJ2-1
D: TRBD2
V: TRBV15
size: NA
CDR3: CATSRTSGRNNEQFF
DNA: TGTGCCACCAGCCGGACTAGCGGGAGAAACAATGAGCAGTTCTTC

J: TRBJ2-1
D: TRBD2
V: TRBV5-4
size: NA
CDR3: CASRGGVAGGAYNEQFF
DNA: TGTGCCAGCAGGGGTGGGGTAGCGGGAGGGGCCTACAATGAGCAGTTCTTC

J: TRBJ1-1
D: NA
V: TRBV6-6
size: few
CDR3: CASSNQNRVTEAFF
DNA: TGTGCCAGCAGCAACCAAAACAGGGTCACTGAAGCTTTCTTT

J: TRBJ2-7
D: NA
V: TRBV27
size: NA
CDR3: CASSFFPAYEQYF
DNA: TGTGCCAGCAGTTTCTTCCCCGCCTACGAGCAGTACTTC

J: TRBJ2-7
D: TRBD2
V: TRBV15
size: NA
CDR3: CATRDGTSGLAYF
DNA: TGTGCCACCAGGGATGGGACTAGCGGGCTTGCGTACTTC

J: TRBJ1-2
D: NA
V: TRBV6-4
size: NA
CDR3: CASSDSGRVKDGYTF
DNA: TGTGCCAGCAGTGACTCGGGCAGGGTGAAGGACGGCTACACCTTC

J: TRBJ1-2
D: NA
V: TRBV7-2
size: NA
CDR3: CASTGNAGNYGYTF
DNA: TGTGCCAGCACCGGAAACGCAGGGAACTATGGCTACACCTTC

J: TRBJ1-2
D: TRBD1
V: TRBV28
size: NA
CDR3: CASSLVSGDRHYGYTF
DNA: TGTGCCAGCAGTTTAGTATCCGGGGACAGGCACTATGGCTACACCTTC

J: TRBJ2-3
D: NA
V: TRBV27
size: few
CDR3: CASSLARGTDTQYF
DNA: TGTGCCAGCAGTTTGGCCAGGGGCACAGATACGCAGTATTTT

J: TRBJ1-5
D: TRBD1
V: TRBV6-1
size: few
CDR3: CASRGQINQPQHF
DNA: TGTGCCAGCAGGGGACAGATCAATCAGCCCCAGCATTTT

J: TRBJ2-7
D: TRBD1
V: TRBV14
size: NA
CDR3: CASRLGQGEYEQYF
DNA: TGTGCCAGCAGGCTCGGACAGGGAGAATACGAGCAGTACTTC

J: TRBJ2-3
D: NA
V: TRBV19
size: NA
CDR3: CASSMERITDTQYF
DNA: TGTGCCAGTAGTATGGAGAGGATCACAGATACGCAGTATTTT

J: TRBJ1-5
D: TRBD1
V: TRBV28
size: few
CDR3: CASSLWDRFQPQHF
DNA: TGTGCCAGCAGTTTATGGGACAGGTTTCAGCCCCAGCATTTT

J: TRBJ1-1
D: NA
V: TRBV19
size: few
CDR3: CASREQGASSEAFF
DNA: TGTGCCAGTCGGGAACAGGGCGCATCTTCTGAAGCTTTCTTT

J: TRBJ2-3
D: NA
V: TRBV6-5
size: NA
CDR3: CASSSLGTQYF
DNA: TGTGCCAGCAGCTCCCTAGGTACGCAGTATTTT

J: TRBJ2-7
D: TRBD2
V: TRBV7-9
size: NA
CDR3: CASSSHGGAYEQYF
DNA: TGTGCCAGCAGCTCTCATGGGGGGGCCTACGAGCAGTACTTC

J: TRBJ2-7
D: TRBD2
V: TRBV6-5
size: NA
CDR3: CASTGTSVNYEQYF
DNA: TGTGCCAGCACCGGGACTAGCGTCAACTACGAGCAGTACTTC

J: TRBJ2-6
D: NA
V: TRBV27
size: few
CDR3: CASSPIDGGANVLTF
DNA: TGTGCCAGCAGCCCTATTGATGGTGGGGCCAACGTCCTGACTTTC

J: TRBJ2-1
D: TRBD2
V: TRBV19
size: few
CDR3: CASSQERGGEQFF
DNA: TGTGCCAGTAGTCAGGAGCGGGGGGGTGAGCAGTTCTTC

J: TRBJ1-2
D: TRBD1
V: TRBV27
size: NA
CDR3: CASSAPTGQGRGYTF
DNA: TGTGCCAGCAGTGCACCTACCGGACAGGGTAGGGGCTACACCTTC

J: TRBJ2-1
D: TRBD1
V: TRBV18
size: NA
CDR3: CASSPRTGRREQFF
DNA: TGTGCCAGCTCACCGCGGACAGGGAGGCGTGAGCAGTTCTTC

J: TRBJ2-7
D: NA
V: TRBV4-2
size: few
CDR3: CASSQVVTGGTYEQYF
DNA: TGTGCCAGCAGCCAAGTGGTAACAGGTGGAACATACGAGCAGTACTTC

J: TRBJ2-1
D: TRBD2
V: TRBV7-9
size: few
CDR3: CASSNTGTSGNEQFF
DNA: TGTGCCAGCAGTAATACCGGGACTAGCGGTAATGAGCAGTTCTTC

J: TRBJ2-5
D: NA
V: TRBV5-1
size: few
CDR3: CASSDSQGGQETQYF
DNA: TGCGCCAGCAGCGACTCACAGGGTGGGCAGGAGACCCAGTACTTC

J: TRBJ2-4
D: TRBD2
V: TRBV28
size: NA
CDR3: CASSLGSGRNIQYF
DNA: TGTGCCAGCAGTTTAGGTAGCGGGAGGAACATTCAGTACTTC

J: TRBJ2-1
D: TRBD1
V: TRBV11-1
size: few
CDR3: CASRRGQGGYNEQFF
DNA: TGTGCCAGCAGGAGAGGACAGGGAGGATACAATGAGCAGTTCTTC